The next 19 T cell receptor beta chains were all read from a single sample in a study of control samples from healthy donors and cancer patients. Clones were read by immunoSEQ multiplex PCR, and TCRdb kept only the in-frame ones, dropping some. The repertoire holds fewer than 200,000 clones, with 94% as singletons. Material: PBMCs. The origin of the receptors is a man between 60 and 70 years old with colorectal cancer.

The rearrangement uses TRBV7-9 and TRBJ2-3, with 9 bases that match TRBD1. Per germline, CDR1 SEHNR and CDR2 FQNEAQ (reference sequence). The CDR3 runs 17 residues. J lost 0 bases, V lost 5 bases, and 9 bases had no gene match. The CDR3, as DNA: TGTGCCAGCAGCCGCGCGACAGGGGGGGCTAGCACAGATACGCAGTATTTT. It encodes CASSRATGGASTDTQYF.

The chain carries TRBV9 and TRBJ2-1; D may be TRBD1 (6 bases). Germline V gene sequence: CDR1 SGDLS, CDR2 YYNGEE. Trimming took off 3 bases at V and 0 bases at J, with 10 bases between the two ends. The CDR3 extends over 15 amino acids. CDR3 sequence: CASSAQGNSYNEQFF. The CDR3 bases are TGTGCCAGCAGCGCCCAGGGGAACTCCTACAATGAGCAGTTCTTC.

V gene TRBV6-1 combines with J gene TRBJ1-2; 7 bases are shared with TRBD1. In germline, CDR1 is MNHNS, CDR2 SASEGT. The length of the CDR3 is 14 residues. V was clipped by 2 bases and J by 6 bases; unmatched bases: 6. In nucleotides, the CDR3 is TGTGCCAGCAGTGAAAGGGGGCGGATGGATGGCTACACCTTC. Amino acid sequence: CASSERGRMDGYTF.

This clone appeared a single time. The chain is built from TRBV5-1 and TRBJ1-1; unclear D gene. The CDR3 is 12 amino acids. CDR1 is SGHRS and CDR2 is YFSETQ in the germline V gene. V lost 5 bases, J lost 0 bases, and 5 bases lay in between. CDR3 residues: CASSKVNTEAFF. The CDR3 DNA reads TGCGCCAGCAGTAAGGTGAACACTGAAGCTTTCTTT.

CDR3 DNA: TGTGCCAGCAGCGGGCGAGGGGGCTTCGGCTATGGCTACACCTTC. Amino acid sequence: CASSGRGGFGYGYTF. This chain joins TRBV6-5 and TRBJ1-2, with 7 bases identical to TRBD1. The V and J ends lost 6 bases and 4 bases, in that order; junction bases with no gene match: 11. The CDR3 spans 15 residues. Per the germline V gene, CDR1 is MNHEY and CDR2 is SVGAGI.

The chain's CDR3 is CASSSQFGSNEQYF. CDR3 DNA sequence: TGTGCCAGCAGCTCGCAATTCGGCTCGAACGAGCAGTACTTC. This chain links TRBV5-4 with TRBJ2-7; D gene ambiguous. CDR1 and CDR2 from the germline V gene are SGHNT and YYREEE (reference sequence). CDR3 length equals 14 residues. V was pared by 3 bases and J by 5 bases, with 15 bases between.

The CDR3: CASSQGLAGGNEQYF. CDR3 sequence (DNA): TGTGCCAGCAGCCAAGGGTTAGCGGGGGGGAACGAGCAGTACTTC. The chain links TRBV4-2 to TRBJ2-7; 11 bases agree with TRBD2. This CDR3 has 15 amino acids. Germline V gene data show CDR1 as LGHNA and CDR2 as YNFKEQ. V lost 1 base, J lost 5 bases, and 4 bases stayed unmatched.

CDR3 DNA: TGTGCCAGCAGCTTAAACCCTAGCGGGGCGCAAGAGACCCAGTACTTC. It yields the protein CASSLNPSGAQETQYF. The rearrangement uses TRBV7-2 and TRBJ2-5; 9 bases are shared with TRBD2. Germline V lookup: CDR1 SGHTA, CDR2 FQGNSA. Trimming at V came to 2 bases and at J to 2 bases, leaving 6 bases not matched to a gene. This CDR3 has 16 residues.

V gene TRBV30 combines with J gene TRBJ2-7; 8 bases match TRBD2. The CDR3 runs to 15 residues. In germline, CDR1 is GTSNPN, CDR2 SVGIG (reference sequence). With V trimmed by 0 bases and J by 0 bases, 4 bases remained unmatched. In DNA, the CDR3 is TGTGCCTGGAGTGTAAACGGGGGGGCCTCCTACGAGCAGTACTTC. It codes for CAWSVNGGASYEQYF. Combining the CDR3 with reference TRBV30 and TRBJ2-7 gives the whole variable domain SQTIHQWPATLVQPVGSPLSLECTVEGTSNPNLYWYRQAAGRGLQLLFYSVGIGQISSEVPQNLSASRPQDRQFILSSKKLLLSDSGFYLCAWSVNGGASYEQYFGPGTRLTVT.

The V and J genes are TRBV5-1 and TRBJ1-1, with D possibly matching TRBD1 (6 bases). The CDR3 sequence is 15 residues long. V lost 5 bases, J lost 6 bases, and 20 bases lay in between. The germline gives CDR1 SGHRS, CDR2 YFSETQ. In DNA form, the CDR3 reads TGCGCCAGCAGGGCAGGGGAGGGGATTTTGGCTGAAGCTTTCTTT. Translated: CASRAGEGILAEAFF. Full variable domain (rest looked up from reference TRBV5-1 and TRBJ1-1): KAGVTQTPRYLIKTRGQQVTLSCSPISGHRSVSWYQQTPGQGLQFLFEYFSETQRNKGNFPGRFSGRQFSNSRSEMNVSTLELGDSALYLCASRAGEGILAEAFFGQGTRLTVV.

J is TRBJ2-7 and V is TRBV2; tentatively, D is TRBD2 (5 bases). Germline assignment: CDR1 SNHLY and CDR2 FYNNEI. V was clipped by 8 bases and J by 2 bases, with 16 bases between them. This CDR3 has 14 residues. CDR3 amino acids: CASAKELTTYEQYF. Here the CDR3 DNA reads TGTGCCAGCGCAAAGGAATTGACTACCTACGAGCAGTACTTC.

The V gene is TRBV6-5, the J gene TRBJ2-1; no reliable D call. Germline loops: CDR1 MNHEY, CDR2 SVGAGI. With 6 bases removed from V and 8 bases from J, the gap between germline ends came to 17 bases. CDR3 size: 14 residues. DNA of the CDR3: TGTGCCAGCAGCCGCAGTGCCCAGGCTTATGAGCAGTTCTTC. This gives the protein CASSRSAQAYEQFF.

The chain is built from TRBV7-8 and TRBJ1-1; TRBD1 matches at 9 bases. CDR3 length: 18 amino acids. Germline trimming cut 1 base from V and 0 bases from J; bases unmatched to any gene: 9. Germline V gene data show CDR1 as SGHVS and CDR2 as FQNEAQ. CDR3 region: CASSLEGRDRVMNTEAFF. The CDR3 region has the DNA TGTGCCAGCAGCTTAGAGGGGCGGGACAGGGTCATGAACACTGAAGCTTTCTTT. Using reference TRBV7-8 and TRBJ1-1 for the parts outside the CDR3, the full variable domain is GAGVSQSPRYKVAKRGQDVALRCDPISGHVSLFWYQQALGQGPEFLTYFQNEAQLDKSGLPSDRFFAERPEGSVSTLKIQRTQQEDSAVYLCASSLEGRDRVMNTEAFFGQGTRLTVV.

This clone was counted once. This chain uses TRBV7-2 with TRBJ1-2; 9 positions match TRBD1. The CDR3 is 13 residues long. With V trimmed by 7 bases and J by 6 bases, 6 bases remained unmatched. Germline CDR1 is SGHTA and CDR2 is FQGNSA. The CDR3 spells CASNRDRVDGYTF. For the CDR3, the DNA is TGTGCCAGCAACAGGGACAGGGTTGATGGCTACACCTTC.

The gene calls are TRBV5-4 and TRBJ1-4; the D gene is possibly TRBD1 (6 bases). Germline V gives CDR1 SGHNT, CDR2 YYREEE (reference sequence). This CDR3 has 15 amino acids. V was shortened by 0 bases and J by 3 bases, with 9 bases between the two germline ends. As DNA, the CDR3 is TGTGCCAGCAGCTTGGGGGGGGCTTCTAATGAAAAACTGTTTTTT. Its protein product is CASSLGGASNEKLFF.

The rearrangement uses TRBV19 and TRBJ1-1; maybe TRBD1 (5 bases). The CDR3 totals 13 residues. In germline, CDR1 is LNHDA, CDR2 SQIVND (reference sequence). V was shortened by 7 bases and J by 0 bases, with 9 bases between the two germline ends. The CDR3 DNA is TGTGCCAGTACCTGGGGACTGAACACTGAAGCTTTCTTT. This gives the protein CASTWGLNTEAFF.

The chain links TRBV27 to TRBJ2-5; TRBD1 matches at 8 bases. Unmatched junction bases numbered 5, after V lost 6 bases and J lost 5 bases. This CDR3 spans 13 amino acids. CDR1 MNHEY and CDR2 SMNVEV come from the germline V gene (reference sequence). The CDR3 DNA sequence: TGTGCCAGCAGAGCGACAGGGGCCGAGACCCAGTACTTC. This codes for CASRATGAETQYF.

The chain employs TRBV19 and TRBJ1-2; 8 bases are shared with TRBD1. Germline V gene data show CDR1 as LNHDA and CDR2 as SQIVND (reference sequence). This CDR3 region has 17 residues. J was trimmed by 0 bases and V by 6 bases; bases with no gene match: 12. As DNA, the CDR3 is TGTGCCAGTAGCGTACTGGGACAGGAAACAACTAACTATGGCTACACCTTC. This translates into CASSVLGQETTNYGYTF.

CDR3 protein: CASSHGLAGGGETQYF. The CDR3 region has the DNA TGTGCCAGCAGTCATGGACTAGCGGGGGGTGGTGAGACCCAGTACTTC. This rearrangement joins TRBV5-4 to TRBJ2-5, with 14 bases lining up with TRBD2. With V trimmed by 5 bases and J by 5 bases, 8 bases remained unmatched. The CDR3 contains 16 residues. CDR1 and CDR2 from the germline V gene are SGHNT and YYREEE (reference sequence).